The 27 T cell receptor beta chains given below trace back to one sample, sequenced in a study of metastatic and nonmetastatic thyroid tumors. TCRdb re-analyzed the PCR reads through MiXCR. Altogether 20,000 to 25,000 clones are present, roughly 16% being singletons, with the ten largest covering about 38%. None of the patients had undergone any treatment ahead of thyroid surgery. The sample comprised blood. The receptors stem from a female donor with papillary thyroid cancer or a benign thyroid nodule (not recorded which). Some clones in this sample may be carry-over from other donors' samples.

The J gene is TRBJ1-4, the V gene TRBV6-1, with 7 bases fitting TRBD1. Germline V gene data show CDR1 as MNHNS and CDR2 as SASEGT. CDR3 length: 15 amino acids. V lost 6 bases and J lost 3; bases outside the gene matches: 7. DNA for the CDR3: TGTGCCAGCAGGGGAGCACAGGGGTCTAATGAAAAACTGTTTTTT. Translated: CASRGAQGSNEKLFF.

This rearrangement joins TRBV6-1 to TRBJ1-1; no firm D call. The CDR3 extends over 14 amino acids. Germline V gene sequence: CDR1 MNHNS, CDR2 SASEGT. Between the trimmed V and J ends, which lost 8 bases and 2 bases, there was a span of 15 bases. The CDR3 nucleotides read TGTGCCAGCCACCTCATAAGTTTCAACACTGAAGCTTTCTTT. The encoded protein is CASHLISFNTEAFF.

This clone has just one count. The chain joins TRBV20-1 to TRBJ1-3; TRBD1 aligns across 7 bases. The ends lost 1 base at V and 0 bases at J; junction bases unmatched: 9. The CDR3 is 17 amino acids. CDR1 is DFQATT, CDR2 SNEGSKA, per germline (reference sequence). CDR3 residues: CSARVVVGGGSGNTIYF. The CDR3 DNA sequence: TGCAGTGCTAGAGTCGTCGTAGGGGGCGGCTCTGGAAACACCATATATTTT.

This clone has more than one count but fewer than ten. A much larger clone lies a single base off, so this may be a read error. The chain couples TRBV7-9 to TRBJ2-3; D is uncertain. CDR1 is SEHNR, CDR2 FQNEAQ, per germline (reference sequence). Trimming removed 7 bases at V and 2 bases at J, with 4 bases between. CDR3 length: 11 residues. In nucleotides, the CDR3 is TGTGCCAGCATCCCCACAGATACGCAGTATTTT. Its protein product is CASIPTDTQYF. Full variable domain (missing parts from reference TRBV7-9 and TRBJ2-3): DTGVSQNPRHKITKRGQNVTFRCDPISEHNRLYWYRQTLGQGPEFLTYFQNEAQLEKSRLLSDRFSAERPKGSFSTLEIQRTEQGDSAMYLCASIPTDTQYFGPGTRLTVL.

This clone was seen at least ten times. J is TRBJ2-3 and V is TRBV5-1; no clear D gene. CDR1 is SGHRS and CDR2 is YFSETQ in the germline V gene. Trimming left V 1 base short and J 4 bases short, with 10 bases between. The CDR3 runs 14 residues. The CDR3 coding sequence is TGCGCCAGCAGCTTGTCGGGTCGCGCAGATACGCAGTATTTT. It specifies CASSLSGRADTQYF.

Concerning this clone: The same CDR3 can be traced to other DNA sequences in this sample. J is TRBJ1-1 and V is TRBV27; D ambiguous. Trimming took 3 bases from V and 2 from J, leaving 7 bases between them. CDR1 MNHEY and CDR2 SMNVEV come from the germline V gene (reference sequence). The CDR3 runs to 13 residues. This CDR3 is CASSFRGNTEAFF. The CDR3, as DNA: TGTGCCAGCAGTTTCAGAGGTAACACTGAAGCTTTCTTT.

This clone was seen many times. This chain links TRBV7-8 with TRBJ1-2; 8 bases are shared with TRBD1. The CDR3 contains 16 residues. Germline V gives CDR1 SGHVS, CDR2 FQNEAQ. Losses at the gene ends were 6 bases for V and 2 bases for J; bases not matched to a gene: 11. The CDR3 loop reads CASRPTGDRWNYGYTF. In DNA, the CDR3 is TGTGCCAGCAGGCCCACGGGGGACAGGTGGAACTATGGCTACACCTTC.

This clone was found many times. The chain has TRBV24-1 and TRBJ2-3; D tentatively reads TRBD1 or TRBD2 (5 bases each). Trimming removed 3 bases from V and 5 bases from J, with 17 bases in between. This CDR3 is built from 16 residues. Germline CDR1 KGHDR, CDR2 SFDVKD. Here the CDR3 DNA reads TGTGCCACCAGTGATCCGGGGCCGCGGGCGGGAGATACGCAGTATTTT. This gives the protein CATSDPGPRAGDTQYF.

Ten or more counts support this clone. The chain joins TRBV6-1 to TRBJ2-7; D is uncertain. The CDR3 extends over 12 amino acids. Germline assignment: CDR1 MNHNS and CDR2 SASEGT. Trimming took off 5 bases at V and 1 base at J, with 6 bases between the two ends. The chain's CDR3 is CASSWPSYEQYF. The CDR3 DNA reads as TGTGCCAGCAGTTGGCCATCCTACGAGCAGTACTTC.

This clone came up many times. CDR3 amino acids: CATYMSSYNEQFF. In DNA form, the CDR3 reads TGTGCCACCTATATGAGCTCCTACAATGAGCAGTTCTTC. This chain uses TRBV6-1 with TRBJ2-1; no clear D gene. The V end was cut by 10 bases, the J end by 0 bases, with 10 bases between. The CDR3 has 13 amino acids. Germline V gene data show CDR1 as MNHNS and CDR2 as SASEGT.

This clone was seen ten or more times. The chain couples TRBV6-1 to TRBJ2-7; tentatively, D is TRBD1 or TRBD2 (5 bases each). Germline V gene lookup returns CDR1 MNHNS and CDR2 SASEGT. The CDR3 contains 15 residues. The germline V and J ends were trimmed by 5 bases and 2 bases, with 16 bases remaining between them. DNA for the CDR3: TGTGCCAGCAGTTTTTCGGGGCAGTATCCCTACGAGCAGTACTTC. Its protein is CASSFSGQYPYEQYF.

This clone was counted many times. The CDR3 DNA follows: TGTGCCAGCAGTGCCAGACCCGGGACAGGGGCTTCCGAGCAGTACTTC. Translated: CASSARPGTGASEQYF. V is TRBV11-1 and J is TRBJ2-7; TRBD1 agrees at 10 bases. CDR1 is SGHAT and CDR2 is FQDESV in the germline V gene (reference sequence). After removal of 6 bases from V and 6 bases from J, the junction contained 14 bases not matched to a gene. The CDR3 spans 16 residues.

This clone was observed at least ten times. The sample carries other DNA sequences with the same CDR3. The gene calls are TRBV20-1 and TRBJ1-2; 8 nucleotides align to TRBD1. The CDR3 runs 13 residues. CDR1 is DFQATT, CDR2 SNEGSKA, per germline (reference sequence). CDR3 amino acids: CSAPGQGNYGYTF. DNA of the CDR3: TGCAGCGCCCCCGGACAGGGAAACTATGGCTACACCTTC.

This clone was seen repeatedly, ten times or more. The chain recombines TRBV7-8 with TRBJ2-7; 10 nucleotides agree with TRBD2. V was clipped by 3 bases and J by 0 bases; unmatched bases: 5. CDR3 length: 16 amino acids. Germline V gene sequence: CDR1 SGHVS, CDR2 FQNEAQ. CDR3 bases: TGTGCCAGCAGCTTGCGATCTAGCGGGAGCTCCTACGAGCAGTACTTC. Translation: CASSLRSSGSSYEQYF.

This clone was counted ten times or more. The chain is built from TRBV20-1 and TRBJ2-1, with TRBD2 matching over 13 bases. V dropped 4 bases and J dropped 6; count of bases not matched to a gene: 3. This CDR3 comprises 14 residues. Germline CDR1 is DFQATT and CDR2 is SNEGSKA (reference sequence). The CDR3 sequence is CSAKGLAGPNEQFF. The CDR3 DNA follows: TGCAGTGCTAAGGGACTAGCGGGACCCAATGAGCAGTTCTTC.

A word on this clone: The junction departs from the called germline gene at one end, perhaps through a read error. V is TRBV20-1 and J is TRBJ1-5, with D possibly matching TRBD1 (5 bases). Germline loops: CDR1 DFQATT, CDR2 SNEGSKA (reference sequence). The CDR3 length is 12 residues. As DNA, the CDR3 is TGCAGTGCTAGAGGGGGGGATCAGCCCCGGCATTTT. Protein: CSARGGDQPRHF.

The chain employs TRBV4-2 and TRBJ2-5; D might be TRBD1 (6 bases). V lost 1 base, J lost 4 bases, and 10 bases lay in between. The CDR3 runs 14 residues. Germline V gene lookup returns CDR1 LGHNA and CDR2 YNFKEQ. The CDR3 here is CASSQVGATETQYF. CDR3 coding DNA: TGTGCCAGCAGCCAAGTGGGGGCTACAGAGACCCAGTACTTC.

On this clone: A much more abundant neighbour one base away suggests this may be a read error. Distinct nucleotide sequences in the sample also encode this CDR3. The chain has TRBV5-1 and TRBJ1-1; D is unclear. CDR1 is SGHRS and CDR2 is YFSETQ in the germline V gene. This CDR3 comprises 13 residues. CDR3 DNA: TGTGCCAGCCGGACCGTCGGAGACACTGAAGCTTTCTTT. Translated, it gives CASRTVGDTEAFF. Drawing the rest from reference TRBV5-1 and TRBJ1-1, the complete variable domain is KAGVTQTPRYLIKTRGQQVTLSCSPISGHRSVSWYQQTPGQGLQFLFEYFSETQRNKGNFPGRFSGRQFSNSRSEMNVSTLELGDSALYLCASRTVGDTEAFFGQGTRLTVV.

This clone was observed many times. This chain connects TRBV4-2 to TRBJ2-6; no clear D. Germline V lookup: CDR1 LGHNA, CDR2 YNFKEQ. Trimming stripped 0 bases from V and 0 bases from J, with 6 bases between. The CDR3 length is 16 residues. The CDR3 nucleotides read TGTGCCAGCAGCCAAGAATCGGGCTCTGGGGCCAACGTCCTGACTTTC. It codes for CASSQESGSGANVLTF.

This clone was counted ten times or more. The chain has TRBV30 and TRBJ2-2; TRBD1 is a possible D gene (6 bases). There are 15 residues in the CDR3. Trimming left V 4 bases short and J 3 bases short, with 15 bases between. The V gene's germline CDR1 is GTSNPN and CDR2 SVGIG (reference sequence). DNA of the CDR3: TGTGCCTGGACCCCCGGGACACTTCACACCGGGGAGCTGTTTTTT. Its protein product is CAWTPGTLHTGELFF.

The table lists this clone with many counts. CDR3 bases: TGCGCCAGCAGCCCCCAGGACGGAGAGTACTACGAGCAGTACTTC. Its translation is CASSPQDGEYYEQYF. The chain recombines TRBV5-1 with TRBJ2-7; no clear D. Trimming removed 4 bases from V and 3 bases from J, with 17 bases in between. Germline values: CDR1 SGHRS, CDR2 YFSETQ. The CDR3 has 15 residues.

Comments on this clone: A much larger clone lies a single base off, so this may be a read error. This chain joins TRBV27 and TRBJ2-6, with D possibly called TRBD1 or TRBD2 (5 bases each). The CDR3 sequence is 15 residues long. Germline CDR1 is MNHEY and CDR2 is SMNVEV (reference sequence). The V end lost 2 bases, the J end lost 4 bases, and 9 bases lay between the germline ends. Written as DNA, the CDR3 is TGTGCCAGCAGTTTAATAGGGGACGGGGCCAACGTCCTGACTTTC. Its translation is CASSLIGDGANVLTF.

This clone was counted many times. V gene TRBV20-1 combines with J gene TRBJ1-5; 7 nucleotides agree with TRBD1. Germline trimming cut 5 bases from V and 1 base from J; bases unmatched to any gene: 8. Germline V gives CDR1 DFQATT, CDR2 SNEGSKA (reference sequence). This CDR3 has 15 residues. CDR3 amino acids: CSAENRGGSNQPQHF. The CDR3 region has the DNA TGCAGTGCTGAGAACAGGGGAGGAAGCAATCAGCCCCAGCATTTT.

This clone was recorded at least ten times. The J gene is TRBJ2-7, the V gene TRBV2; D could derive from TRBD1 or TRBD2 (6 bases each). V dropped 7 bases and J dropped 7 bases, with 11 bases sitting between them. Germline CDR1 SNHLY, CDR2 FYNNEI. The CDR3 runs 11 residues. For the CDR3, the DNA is TGTGCCAGCAAGGGGGGCGGAGAGCAGTACTTC. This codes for CASKGGGEQYF.

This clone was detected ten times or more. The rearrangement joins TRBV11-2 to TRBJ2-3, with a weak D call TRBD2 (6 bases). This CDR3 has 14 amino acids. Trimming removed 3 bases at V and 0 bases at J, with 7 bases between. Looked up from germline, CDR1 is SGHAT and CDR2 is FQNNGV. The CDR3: CASSLSGSTDTQYF. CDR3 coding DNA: TGTGCCAGCAGCTTGAGCGGGAGCACAGATACGCAGTATTTT.

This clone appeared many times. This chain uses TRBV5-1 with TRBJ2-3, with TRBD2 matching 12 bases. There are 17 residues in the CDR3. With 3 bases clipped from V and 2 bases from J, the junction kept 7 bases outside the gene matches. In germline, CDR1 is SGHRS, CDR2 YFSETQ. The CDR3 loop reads CASSYGLAGLFTDTQYF. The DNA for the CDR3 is TGCGCCAGCAGCTACGGACTAGCGGGACTTTTCACAGATACGCAGTATTTT.

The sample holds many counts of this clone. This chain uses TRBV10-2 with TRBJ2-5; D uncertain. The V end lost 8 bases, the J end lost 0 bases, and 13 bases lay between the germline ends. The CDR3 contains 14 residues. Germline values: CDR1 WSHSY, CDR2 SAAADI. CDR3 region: CASSPGLYQETQYF. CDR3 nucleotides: TGCGCCAGCTCTCCGGGTCTGTACCAAGAGACCCAGTACTTC.